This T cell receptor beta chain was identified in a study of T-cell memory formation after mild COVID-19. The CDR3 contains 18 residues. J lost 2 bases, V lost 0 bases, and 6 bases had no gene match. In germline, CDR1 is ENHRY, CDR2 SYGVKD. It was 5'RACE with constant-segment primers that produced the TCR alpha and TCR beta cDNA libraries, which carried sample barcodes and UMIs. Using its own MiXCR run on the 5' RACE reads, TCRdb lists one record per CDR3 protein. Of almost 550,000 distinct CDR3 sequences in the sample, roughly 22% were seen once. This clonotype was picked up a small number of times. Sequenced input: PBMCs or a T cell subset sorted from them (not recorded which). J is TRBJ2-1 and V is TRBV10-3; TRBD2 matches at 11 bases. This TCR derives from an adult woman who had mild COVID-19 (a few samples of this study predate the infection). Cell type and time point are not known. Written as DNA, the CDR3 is TGTGCCATCAGTGAGTCGACTAGCGGGACGCCCCCCTACAATGAGCAGTTCTTC. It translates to CAISESTSGTPPYNEQFF.